This T cell receptor (beta chain) was sequenced in a study of blood T cell repertoires in COVID-19. Study information: Samples of COVID-19 (acute and convalescent) were obtained from the United States, Italy and Spain.

With 5 bases removed from V and 1 base from J, the gap between germline ends came to 6 bases. This CDR3 has 12 amino acids. Germline CDR1 and CDR2: KGHSH and LQKENI. As processed by the authors: Reference gene primer amplification gave estimated nucleated cell counts. The method was immunoSEQ multiplex PCR; TCRdb's version includes in-frame clones alone and lacks a portion of them. The V and J calls and clone size were taken over from that table, and D and trimming were inferred from the DNA. The repertoire holds roughly 150,000 clones, with approximately 84% as singletons. The receptor was isolated from a man in his 70s with active or convalescent COVID-19. What was sequenced was peripheral blood. The chain combines TRBV18 with TRBJ2-7, with a weak D call TRBD2 (5 bases). The CDR3 region is CASSGESYEQYF. The CDR3, as DNA: TGTGCCAGCTCAGGGGAGTCCTACGAGCAGTACTTC.